This is a list of T cell receptor beta chains from one sample in a study of blood T cell repertoires in COVID-19. Assay used: immunoSEQ multiplex PCR; TCRdb lists only in-frame clones, some missing. The profile shows about 160,000 clones, around 83% of them singletons. Sequences were obtained from peripheral blood. The receptors derive from a man between 65 and 85 years old who had recovered from COVID-19. The CDR3 runs from the conserved cysteine through the conserved F or W.

J gene	V gene	CDR3 protein
TRBJ1-5	TRBV28	CASSPGGSNQPQHF
TRBJ2-1	TRBV9	CASSPHSGTSYNEQFF
TRBJ1-3	TRBV19	CASSRPGGSGNTIYF
TRBJ2-1	TRBV7-9	CASSPRQGRSYNEQFF
TRBJ2-3	TRBV5-1	CASSLGSAGATDTQYF
TRBJ1-4	TRBV5-6	CASSPWTGDEKLFF
TRBJ1-5	TRBV7-2	CASSSDRNQPQHF
TRBJ1-2	TRBV7-6	CASSLGGSNYGYTF
TRBJ2-7	TRBV6-6	CASSPDRGSIYSYEQYF
TRBJ1-5	TRBV6-5	CASRGVDQPQHF
TRBJ1-1	TRBV13	CASSFGTANTEAFF
TRBJ2-2	TRBV7-6	CASSPRQGENTGELFF
TRBJ2-7	TRBV7-2	CASSFGGAGGAFEQYF
TRBJ1-1	TRBV6-2/TRBV6-3	CASSLRRGRSAAFF
TRBJ2-1	TRBV5-1	CASSPTGSYNEQFF
TRBJ2-1	TRBV7-8	CASSFQSGTSGTNEQFF
TRBJ2-2	TRBV6-1	CASSGLGGASSRELFF
TRBJ1-1	TRBV28	CASRGDRSTEAFF
TRBJ2-5	TRBV6-5	CATARGREETQYF
TRBJ1-2	TRBV5-1	CASSAGQLPNYGYTF
TRBJ1-5	TRBV7-9	CASSKGQGEYQPQHF
TRBJ2-7	TRBV7-3	CASRGNREPYEQYF
TRBJ1-2	TRBV3-1/TRBV3-2	CASSQTGQGAYNGYTF
TRBJ1-5	TRBV2	CASSLDRAFNQPQHF
TRBJ2-7	TRBV28	CASSLPTAPNEQYF
TRBJ1-4	TRBV5-4	CASSLGQVNEKLFF
TRBJ1-4	TRBV18	CASSLRQGFNEKLFF
TRBJ1-2	TRBV4-1	CASSQDPGPPRMDGYTF
TRBJ2-3	TRBV28	CASSSLSGLGTDTQYF
TRBJ2-4	TRBV4-1	CASSQGLPSKNIQYF
TRBJ2-3	TRBV18	CASSPPDRVGDTQYF